This passage covers 19 T cell receptor beta chains from one sample sequenced in a study of blood T cell repertoires in COVID-19. Clones were sequenced by immunoSEQ multiplex PCR, and TCRdb holds only the in-frame ones, with some missing. This table has roughly 410,000 clones, around 92% appearing once. The sequencing input was peripheral blood. The receptors were sampled from a man aged 40-50 years with acute or convalescent COVID-19.

V usage is TRBV4-1 and J usage is TRBJ2-7; no definite D call. Germline CDR1 is MGHRA and CDR2 is YSYEKL. This CDR3 is 14 amino acids long. Trimming left V 3 bases short and J 2 bases short, with 11 bases between. The CDR3 region has the DNA TGCGCCAGCAGCCACAGTGGTGGTCCCTACGAGCAGTACTTC. Translated, it gives CASSHSGGPYEQYF.

The genes are TRBV5-6 and TRBJ1-5, with D unclear. CDR1 is SGHDT, CDR2 YYEEEE, per germline. This CDR3 contains 13 residues. Trimming removed 3 bases at V and 0 bases at J, with 4 bases between. CDR3: CASSYGSNQPQHF. CDR3 in DNA: TGTGCCAGCAGCTACGGTAGCAATCAGCCCCAGCATTTT. The variable domain in full, with the rest retrieved from reference TRBV5-6 and TRBJ1-5, is DAGVTQSPTHLIKTRGQQVTLRCSPKSGHDTVSWYQQALGQGPQFIFQYYEEEERQRGNFPDRFSGHQFPNYSSELNVNALLLGDSALYLCASSYGSNQPQHFGDGTRLSIL.

V and J are TRBV4-1 and TRBJ2-6; TRBD2 agrees at 8 bases. J lost 0 bases, V lost 6 bases, and 10 bases had no gene match. The CDR3 spans 18 residues. Per germline, CDR1 MGHRA and CDR2 YSYEKL. CDR3 DNA: TGCGCCAGCAGAAAAAATAGCGGGGAACGCTCTGGGGCCAACGTCCTGACTTTC. Its translation is CASRKNSGERSGANVLTF.

This clone was picked up one time. The chain carries TRBV9 and TRBJ2-3; TRBD1 aligns across 9 bases. The CDR3 is made up of 15 amino acids. The V segment lost 4 bases and the J segment 2 bases; nucleotides outside the gene matches: 5. The germline CDR1 and CDR2 sequences are SGDLS and YYNGEE. The CDR3 DNA reads TGTGCCAGCAGCTTCCGGGACAGGGACACAGATACGCAGTATTTT. Its translation is CASSFRDRDTDTQYF.

J is TRBJ2-1 and V is TRBV14; TRBD2 matches at 8 bases. This CDR3 has 15 residues. The germline CDR1 and CDR2 sequences are SGHDN and FVKESK. J gave up 3 bases and V 8 bases, and 9 bases lay outside the gene matches. The CDR3 nucleotides are TGTGCCAGCGGATGGGGAAGCGGGAGCTACAATGAGCAGTTCTTC. This translates into CASGWGSGSYNEQFF.

The chain combines TRBV7-8 with TRBJ2-7, with a tentative D call TRBD2 (6 bases). The V gene lost 1 base and the J gene lost 5 bases, with 12 bases spanning the gap. Germline CDR1 and CDR2: SGHVS and FQNEAQ. This CDR3 has 14 amino acids. The CDR3 DNA reads as TGTGCCAGCAGCTTAGTGGGGGGAATCAACGAGCAGTACTTC. Translated: CASSLVGGINEQYF.

The chain has TRBV5-4 and TRBJ2-1, with D possibly being TRBD2 (6 bases). The V end lost 3 bases, the J end lost 10 bases, and 14 bases lay between the germline ends. Germline V gene lookup returns CDR1 SGHNT and CDR2 YYREEE (reference sequence). The CDR3 is 13 residues long. The chain's CDR3 is CASSSTSTLEQFF. The DNA for the CDR3 is TGTGCCAGCAGCTCTACTAGCACCCTCGAGCAGTTCTTC.

The chain couples TRBV30 to TRBJ1-1; D gene ambiguous. The CDR3 is 14 residues long. V lost 4 bases to trimming and J lost 1 base, with 13 bases between them. Germline V gives CDR1 GTSNPN, CDR2 SVGIG (reference sequence). The CDR3 sequence is CAWNPLGRNTEAFF. CDR3 sequence (DNA): TGTGCCTGGAACCCTTTAGGGAGGAACACTGAAGCTTTCTTT.

This clone was found once. Here the CDR3 reads CASNRPVQGPNQPQHF. CDR3 coding DNA: TGTGCCAGTAATCGACCCGTCCAGGGCCCCAATCAGCCCCAGCATTTT. The chain recombines TRBV19 with TRBJ1-5, with a weak D call TRBD1 (5 bases). CDR1 and CDR2 (germline): LNHDA, SQIVND (reference sequence). The CDR3 spans 16 residues. Trimming pared 7 bases from V and 3 bases from J, leaving 19 bases between.

The chain uses TRBV11-2 and TRBJ1-6; possible D gene TRBD1, 6 bases. The CDR3 is 15 residues long. Germline loops: CDR1 SGHAT, CDR2 FQNNGV. With 5 bases removed from V and 6 bases from J, the gap between germline ends came to 14 bases. The CDR3 DNA is TGTGCCAGCAGCCACAACGGGGGGCGTAATTCACCCCTCCACTTT. Its translation is CASSHNGGRNSPLHF.

The V call is TRBV7-9, the J call TRBJ1-1; D might be TRBD1 (6 bases). In germline, CDR1 is SEHNR, CDR2 FQNEAQ (reference sequence). The CDR3 has 12 amino acids. V was cut by 3 bases and J by 8 bases, with 10 bases left in between. For the CDR3, the DNA is TGTGCCAGCAGCTTCCCGGGACAAGAAGCTTTCTTT. This codes for CASSFPGQEAFF. The whole variable domain, remainder taken from reference TRBV7-9 and TRBJ1-1, is DTGVSQNPRHKITKRGQNVTFRCDPISEHNRLYWYRQTLGQGPEFLTYFQNEAQLEKSRLLSDRFSAERPKGSFSTLEIQRTEQGDSAMYLCASSFPGQEAFFGQGTRLTVV.

The chain joins TRBV5-1 to TRBJ2-5; 9 nucleotides align to TRBD1. Germline CDR1 and CDR2: SGHRS and YFSETQ. The CDR3 runs 14 residues. J gave up 4 bases and V 4 bases, and 5 bases lay outside the gene matches. CDR3 bases: TGCGCCAGCAGCCTCCGGGACAGGGCAGAGACCCAGTACTTC. Its protein product is CASSLRDRAETQYF.

The V call is TRBV5-1, the J call TRBJ1-2, with D possibly matching TRBD1 (6 bases). Trimming pared 0 bases from V and 2 bases from J, leaving 23 bases between. This CDR3 region has 19 residues. CDR1 SGHRS and CDR2 YFSETQ come from the germline V gene. CDR3 DNA sequence: TGCGCCAGCAGCTTGGAAGGCATTCAGGGGCCGGAACTAAACTATGGCTACACCTTC. It specifies CASSLEGIQGPELNYGYTF.

This clone appeared a single time. The chain recombines TRBV29-1 with TRBJ1-2; 9 bases agree with TRBD1. This CDR3 region has 14 residues. Germline V lookup: CDR1 SQVTM, CDR2 ANQGSEA. After removal of 1 base from V and 8 bases from J, the junction contained 8 bases not matched to a gene. This chain's CDR3 is CSVEVVQGAGGYTF. The CDR3 DNA sequence: TGCAGCGTTGAAGTAGTACAGGGGGCTGGGGGCTACACCTTC.

This chain joins TRBV5-4 and TRBJ2-7, with D unclear. The germline CDR1 and CDR2 sequences are SGHNT and YYREEE (reference sequence). Trimming cost V 0 bases and J 3 bases, with 4 bases left between them. This CDR3 is 12 amino acids long. The chain's CDR3 is CASSLDLYEQYF. In nucleotides, the CDR3 is TGTGCCAGCAGCTTGGATCTCTACGAGCAGTACTTC. Based on the CDR3 plus reference TRBV5-4 and TRBJ2-7, the full variable domain is ETGVTQSPTHLIKTRGQQVTLRCSSQSGHNTVSWYQQALGQGPQFIFQYYREEENGRGNFPPRFSGLQFPNYSSELNVNALELDDSALYLCASSLDLYEQYFGPGTRLTVT.

V usage is TRBV2 and J usage is TRBJ1-5, with D unclear. V shed 3 bases and J shed 8 bases, with 14 bases lying between them. In germline, CDR1 is SNHLY, CDR2 FYNNEI. The CDR3 is 14 residues long. As DNA, the CDR3 is TGTGCCAGCAGTGAGATGGGCCGGCCTAAGCCCCAGCATTTT. Protein: CASSEMGRPKPQHF.

This sequence joins TRBV2 and TRBJ2-7, with D tentatively TRBD2 (7 bases). V was pared by 10 bases and J by 2 bases, with 15 bases between. This CDR3 region has 13 residues. From germline, CDR1 is SNHLY and CDR2 FYNNEI. The CDR3 spells CAIRRGAAYEQYF. CDR3 sequence (DNA): TGTGCCATCCGCCGGGGGGCGGCCTACGAGCAGTACTTC.

This rearrangement joins TRBV15 to TRBJ1-2; D is uncertain. This CDR3 spans 15 amino acids. CDR1 and CDR2 from the germline V gene are LNHNV and YYDKDF (reference sequence). The V gene lost 0 bases and the J gene lost 0 bases, with 8 bases spanning the gap. CDR3 region: CATSREGYANYGYTF. CDR3 DNA: TGTGCCACCAGCAGAGAGGGCTACGCTAACTATGGCTACACCTTC.

The gene calls are TRBV29-1 and TRBJ2-7; TRBD1 agrees at 8 bases. Germline V CDR1 and CDR2: SQVTM, ANQGSEA. The trim removed 6 bases at V and 1 base at J, leaving 2 bases unmatched. This CDR3 spans 12 amino acids. The DNA of the CDR3 is TGCAGCGTACGGACAGGGTCCTACGAGCAGTACTTC. It codes for CSVRTGSYEQYF.